Each of the 9 T cell receptor beta chains below was sequenced from the same sample in a study of cytomegalovirus exposure and HLA in healthy donors. Produced via immunoSEQ multiplex PCR; TCRdb's table is partial and in-frame only. Found here are 110,000 to 150,000 clones, 94% of them singletons; the top ten hold 1.8%. Source material: PBMCs. The origin of the receptors is a young man in good health and CMV-seropositive.

The genes are TRBV27 and TRBJ1-1, with D maybe TRBD1 (6 bases). The CDR3 sequence is 13 residues long. V gave up 1 base and J gave up 4 bases, with 7 bases separating them. Per germline, CDR1 MNHEY and CDR2 SMNVEV (reference sequence). The DNA of the CDR3 is TGTGCCAGCAGTTTATACAGGGCCACTGAAGCTTTCTTT. Residues: CASSLYRATEAFF.

This clone was detected only once. The V call is TRBV14, the J call TRBJ2-2; 7 nucleotides line up with TRBD2. Looked up from germline, CDR1 is SGHDN and CDR2 is FVKESK. V lost 4 bases and J lost 0; bases outside the gene matches: 5. The CDR3 contains 16 residues. DNA for the CDR3: TGTGCCAGCAGCCGAAGACTAGCTGCGAACACCGGGGAGCTGTTTTTT. Translating gives CASSRRLAANTGELFF.

The chain links TRBV5-6 to TRBJ1-1; D is uncertain. This CDR3 has 14 residues. CDR1 is SGHDT, CDR2 YYEEEE, per germline. Trimming pared 4 bases from V and 4 bases from J, leaving 14 bases between. DNA for the CDR3: TGTGCCAGCAGCCGTCGATCCGGGGTCACTGAAGCTTTCTTT. It yields the protein CASSRRSGVTEAFF.

This chain uses TRBV7-6 with TRBJ2-1; D gene unclear. Germline CDR1 is SGHVS and CDR2 is FNYEAQ. The CDR3 loop spans 12 amino acids. V was clipped by 6 bases and J by 0 bases, with 3 bases between them. In DNA, the CDR3 is TGTGCCAGCAGTAACTCCTACAATGAGCAGTTCTTC. The encoded protein is CASSNSYNEQFF. The full variable domain, completed using reference TRBV7-6 and TRBJ2-1, is GAGVSQSPRYKVTKRGQDVALRCDPISGHVSLYWYRQALGQGPEFLTYFNYEAQQDKSGLPNDRFSAERPEGSISTLTIQRTEQRDSAMYRCASSNSYNEQFFGPGTRLTVL.

This rearrangement joins TRBV30 to TRBJ2-3, with 15 bases that match TRBD2. CDR3 length: 19 residues. Germline CDR1 and CDR2: GTSNPN and SVGIG (reference sequence). V shed 0 bases, J shed 0 bases, and the junction held 7 bases outside the gene matches. The CDR3 DNA reads as TGTGCCTGGAGTGTAGTCCGGACTAGCGGGAGGGCCAGCACAGATACGCAGTATTTT. It specifies CAWSVVRTSGRASTDTQYF. Supplemented by reference TRBV30 and TRBJ2-3, the full variable domain reads SQTIHQWPATLVQPVGSPLSLECTVEGTSNPNLYWYRQAAGRGLQLLFYSVGIGQISSEVPQNLSASRPQDRQFILSSKKLLLSDSGFYLCAWSVVRTSGRASTDTQYFGPGTRLTVL.

The chain employs TRBV7-6 and TRBJ1-1; 7 bases are a match to TRBD1. The J segment lost 0 bases and the V segment lost 5 bases, leaving 6 bases of the junction unmatched. Per germline, CDR1 SGHVS and CDR2 FNYEAQ. The CDR3 is 15 amino acids. In nucleotides, the CDR3 is TGTGCCAGCAGCCCACAGGGGAACATGAACACTGAAGCTTTCTTT. As protein: CASSPQGNMNTEAFF.

This chain joins TRBV28 and TRBJ2-3; possible D gene TRBD2, 6 bases. Germline V gives CDR1 MDHEN, CDR2 SYDVKM. The CDR3 is made up of 13 amino acids. The V end lost 7 bases, the J end lost 3 bases, and 11 bases lay between the germline ends. DNA of the CDR3: TGTGCCAGCAACAACCGGGGGACAGATACGCAGTATTTT. This codes for CASNNRGTDTQYF. Using reference TRBV28 and TRBJ2-3 for the parts outside the CDR3, the full variable domain is DVKVTQSSRYLVKRTGEKVFLECVQDMDHENMFWYRQDPGLGLRLIYFSYDVKMKEKGDIPEGYSVSREKKERFSLILESASTNQTSMYLCASNNRGTDTQYFGPGTRLTVL.

CDR3 in DNA: TGTGCCAGCAGTTTGCAACAGCTTAATGAAAAACTGTTTTTT. Amino acid sequence: CASSLQQLNEKLFF. The chain links TRBV28 to TRBJ1-4; D call uncertain. Deletions cut 3 bases from V and 4 bases from J, with 9 bases between. Germline lookup yields CDR1 MDHEN and CDR2 SYDVKM. CDR3 size: 14 residues.

V usage is TRBV2 and J usage is TRBJ2-7; 7 nucleotides match TRBD2. Germline V gene data show CDR1 as SNHLY and CDR2 as FYNNEI. This CDR3 has 13 residues. Trimming took 6 bases from V and 6 from J; bases not matched to a gene: 8. This chain's CDR3 is CASRGGRLGEQYF. CDR3 DNA: TGTGCCAGCAGGGGAGGGAGGCTGGGCGAGCAGTACTTC.